This TCR beta chain was recorded in a study of CXCR3-negative and CXCR3-positive naive CD8 T cells. Study-level results: Hydrophobicity was higher for TRB CDR3s found in CXCR3-positive naive cells than in CXCR3-negative naive cells.

CDR1 is MDHEN and CDR2 is SYDVKM in the germline V gene. The CDR3 is 16 residues long. The libraries of TRB cDNA were prepared using 5' RACE with UMI labels. TCRdb reprocessed the 5' RACE reads and reports one entry per CDR3 protein, with no DNA. Recorded for this sample: under 85,000 distinct CDR3 sequences. In the case of this clonotype: Its antigen is still unknown.

The chain joins TRBV28 to TRBJ1-5; TCRdb proposes TRBD1, but this gene call is untestable without DNA. This TCR was recovered from a human donor in good health. Some clones in this sample may be carry-over from other donors' samples. The sample taken for sequencing was naive CXCR3+ CD8+ T cells from blood. Subset indicated: CD45RO-CCR7+CD27+CD95- naive CD8+ T cells expressing CXCR3 (TNR3+). The CDR3 is CATSDRGVPQTQPQHF. The variable domain in full, completed from reference TRBV28 and TRBJ1-5, reads DVKVTQSSRYLVKRTGEKVFLECVQDMDHENMFWYRQDPGLGLRLIYFSYDVKMKEKGDIPEGYSVSREKKERFSLILESASTNQTSMYLCATSDRGVPQTQPQHFGDGTRLSIL.